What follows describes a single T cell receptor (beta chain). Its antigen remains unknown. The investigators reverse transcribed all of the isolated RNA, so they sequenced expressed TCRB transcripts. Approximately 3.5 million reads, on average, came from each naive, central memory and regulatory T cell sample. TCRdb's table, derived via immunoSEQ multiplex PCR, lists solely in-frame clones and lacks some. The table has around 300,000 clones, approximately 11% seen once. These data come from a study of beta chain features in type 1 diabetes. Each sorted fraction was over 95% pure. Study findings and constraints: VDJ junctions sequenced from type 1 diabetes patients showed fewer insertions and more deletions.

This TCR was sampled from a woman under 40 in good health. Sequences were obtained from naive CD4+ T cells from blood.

The CDR3 here is CASSTASGAYNEQFF. CDR3 sequence (DNA): TGTGCCAGCTCAACCGCTAGCGGGGCGTACAATGAGCAGTTCTTC. This sequence joins TRBV18 and TRBJ2-1; the match to TRBD2 covers 9 bases. The germline CDR1 and CDR2 sequences are KGHSH and LQKENI. After removal of 5 bases from V and 4 bases from J, the junction contained 6 bases not matched to a gene. This CDR3 has 15 amino acids.